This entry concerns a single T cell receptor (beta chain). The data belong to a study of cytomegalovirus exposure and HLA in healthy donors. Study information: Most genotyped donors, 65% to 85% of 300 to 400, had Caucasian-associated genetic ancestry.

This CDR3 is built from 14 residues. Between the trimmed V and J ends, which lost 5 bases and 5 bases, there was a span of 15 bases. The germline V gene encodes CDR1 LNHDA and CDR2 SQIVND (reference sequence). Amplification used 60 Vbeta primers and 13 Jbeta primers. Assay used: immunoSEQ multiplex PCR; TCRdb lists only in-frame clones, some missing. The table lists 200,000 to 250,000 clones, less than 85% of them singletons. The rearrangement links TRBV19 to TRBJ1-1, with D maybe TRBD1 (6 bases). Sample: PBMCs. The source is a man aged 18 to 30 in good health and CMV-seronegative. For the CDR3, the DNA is TGTGCCAGTAGTTTCCAGGGGCTCTTGACTGAAGCTTTCTTT. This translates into CASSFQGLLTEAFF.